These T cell receptor beta chains were read from a single sample in a study of shared clonotypes between healthy human individuals. Clones were sequenced by immunoSEQ multiplex PCR, and TCRdb holds only the in-frame ones, with some missing. The data contain 1.5 million to 1.9 million clones, about 98% of them singletons. Sequencing input: naive CD4+ T cells sorted from blood. These receptors originate from a man aged 25 to 40 in good health. CDR3s include the opening cysteine and the closing phenylalanine or tryptophan. The D gene is left open where the match is weak. Size tells how often a clone was seen (once, few, many) or the class of an expanded clone, and some rows leave it out.

J gene,clone size,V gene,D gene,CDR3 protein,CDR3 DNA
TRBJ2-5,NA,TRBV23-1,NA,CASSQVLQGETQYF,TGCGCCAGCAGTCAAGTTCTCCAAGGAGAGACCCAGTACTTC
TRBJ2-7,NA,TRBV10-3,NA,CAINPSGLYEQYF,TGTGCCATCAATCCGAGCGGTCTCTACGAGCAGTACTTC
TRBJ2-1,NA,TRBV15,TRBD2,CATSRWSGINNEQFF,TGTGCCACCAGCAGATGGAGCGGGATTAACAATGAGCAGTTCTTC
TRBJ2-5,NA,TRBV5-1,NA,CASSLAGSTFAETQYF,TGCGCCAGCAGCTTAGCCGGGAGTACTTTCGCGGAGACCCAGTACTTC
TRBJ2-7,NA,TRBV4-3,NA,CASSQDLPLRDYEQYF,TGCGCCAGCAGCCAAGATCTCCCCCTACGGGACTACGAGCAGTACTTC
TRBJ1-4,NA,TRBV2,NA,CASSVTPGHLNEKLFF,TGTGCCAGCAGCGTCACACCGGGACACCTTAATGAAAAACTGTTTTTT
TRBJ2-5,NA,TRBV6-5,TRBD1,CASSRQGLETQYF,TGTGCCAGCAGCCGACAGGGCCTGGAGACCCAGTACTTC
TRBJ2-1,NA,TRBV28,NA,CASSLSILDASRRYNEQFF,TGTGCCAGCAGTTTATCTATCCTAGACGCTAGTCGCCGTTACAATGAGCAGTTCTTC
TRBJ1-2,NA,TRBV5-4,NA,CASSLASDGDYGYTF,TGTGCCAGCAGCTTGGCCTCTGACGGCGACTATGGCTACACCTTC
TRBJ2-5,NA,TRBV9,TRBD2,CASSVSSGRTYQETQYF,TGTGCCAGCAGCGTGTCTAGCGGGAGGACATACCAAGAGACCCAGTACTTC
TRBJ1-4,NA,TRBV7-9,TRBD1,CASSLGTGGFDEKLFF,TGTGCCAGCAGCCTCGGGACAGGGGGCTTCGACGAAAAACTGTTTTTT
TRBJ1-5,NA,TRBV19,NA,CASTGEGNQPQHF,TGTGCCAGTACCGGGGAGGGGAATCAGCCCCAGCATTTT
TRBJ2-5,NA,TRBV19,NA,CASSISGFQETQYF,TGTGCCAGTAGTATTTCAGGGTTCCAAGAGACCCAGTACTTC
TRBJ2-7,NA,TRBV20-1,NA,CSASRGYEQYF,TGCAGTGCTAGTAGGGGATACGAGCAGTACTTC
TRBJ2-7,NA,TRBV5-1,TRBD2,CASRPGLAGIGAYEQYF,TGCGCCAGCAGGCCCGGACTAGCGGGAATCGGCGCCTACGAGCAGTACTTC
TRBJ1-2,NA,TRBV10-3,NA,CAISEDRNYGYTF,TGTGCCATCAGTGAGGACAGGAACTATGGCTACACCTTC
TRBJ2-7,NA,TRBV11-2,NA,CASSLGTPLEQYF,TGTGCCAGCAGCTTAGGAACCCCTTTGGAGCAGTACTTC
TRBJ2-3,NA,TRBV7-9,NA,CASSSDRSSTDTQYF,TGTGCCAGCAGCTCCGACAGATCTAGCACAGATACGCAGTATTTT
TRBJ2-1,once,TRBV7-2,TRBD2,CASSFSSGRAYNEQFF,TGTGCCAGCAGCTTCTCGAGCGGGAGGGCCTACAATGAGCAGTTCTTC
TRBJ1-4,NA,TRBV4-2,NA,CASSQEVPPGRVKLFF,TGTGCCAGCAGCCAAGAGGTCCCCCCGGGCCGGGTTAAACTGTTTTTT
TRBJ1-2,once,TRBV28,NA,CASRLGGYGYTF,TGTGCCAGCAGATTAGGGGGCTATGGCTACACCTTC
TRBJ1-2,NA,TRBV5-1,TRBD1,CASSLPQGANGYTF,TGCGCCAGCAGCTTACCTCAGGGGGCGAATGGCTACACCTTC
TRBJ2-7,NA,TRBV6-5,TRBD1,CASSYPDRDHQYF,TGTGCCAGCAGTTACCCAGACAGGGATCACCAGTACTTC
TRBJ1-1,few,TRBV10-1,NA,CASSEQLNTEAFF,TGCGCCAGCAGTGAACAGCTGAACACTGAAGCTTTCTTT
TRBJ1-2,NA,TRBV5-1,TRBD1,CASSLSPGTGSGLVGYTF,TGCGCCAGCAGTTTGTCCCCCGGGACAGGGTCCGGTCTTGTCGGCTACACCTTC
TRBJ1-4,once,TRBV19,NA,CASSTGEVGEKLFF,TGTGCCAGTAGTACGGGGGAGGTCGGTGAAAAACTGTTTTTT
TRBJ1-4,NA,TRBV5-1,NA,CASSLAGGGDEKLFF,TGCGCCAGCAGCTTGGCCGGAGGAGGCGATGAAAAACTGTTTTTT
TRBJ2-3,NA,TRBV5-5,NA,CASSLGPLASDTQYF,TGTGCCAGCAGCTTGGGCCCTCTCGCCTCAGATACGCAGTATTTT
TRBJ1-2,NA,TRBV5-6,TRBD1,CASSFYWDRGHWGYTF,TGTGCCAGCAGCTTTTATTGGGACAGGGGGCACTGGGGCTACACCTTC
TRBJ2-5,NA,TRBV11-2,NA,CASSLYKEETQYF,TGTGCCAGCAGCTTATACAAGGAAGAGACCCAGTACTTC
TRBJ1-3,NA,TRBV7-2,NA,CASSLGPRPEGGNTIYF,TGTGCCAGCAGCTTAGGTCCGAGGCCCGAAGGAGGAAACACCATATATTTT
TRBJ2-1,NA,TRBV5-1,NA,CASSSSPTRSYNEQFF,TGCGCCAGCAGCTCCTCCCCTACAAGATCCTACAATGAGCAGTTCTTC
TRBJ2-2,NA,TRBV6-4,TRBD2,CASSPSGSRAGELFF,TGTGCCAGCAGTCCTAGCGGGAGTCGCGCCGGGGAGCTGTTTTTT
TRBJ1-2,NA,TRBV28,NA,CASEKRGHYGYTF,TGTGCCAGCGAAAAGAGGGGTCACTATGGCTACACCTTC
TRBJ1-2,NA,TRBV7-9,NA,CASSAPGTSAYGYTF,TGTGCCAGCAGCGCCCCCGGGACAAGTGCCTATGGCTACACCTTC
TRBJ2-5,NA,TRBV19,NA,CASSRDGQETQYF,TGTGCCAGTAGTCGGGACGGTCAAGAGACCCAGTACTTC
TRBJ1-1,NA,TRBV7-2,NA,CASSLDLNTEAFF,TGTGCCAGCAGCTTAGACCTGAACACTGAAGCTTTCTTT
TRBJ1-5,NA,TRBV7-7,NA,CASSLRARGLFGNQPQHF,TGTGCTAGCAGCTTAAGAGCAAGAGGGCTATTCGGCAATCAGCCCCAGCATTTT
TRBJ2-5,NA,TRBV18,TRBD2,CASSPYSGSKETQYF,TGTGCCAGCTCACCCTATAGCGGGAGCAAGGAGACCCAGTACTTC
TRBJ2-5,NA,TRBV5-1,NA,CASSLGPVEETQYF,TGCGCCAGCAGCTTGGGTCCAGTCGAAGAGACCCAGTACTTC
TRBJ2-3,NA,TRBV19,NA,CASNFANTQYF,TGTGCCAGCAACTTCGCGAATACGCAGTATTTT
TRBJ1-5,NA,TRBV19,TRBD1,CASRRTGGMQPQHF,TGTGCCAGTAGGCGCACAGGGGGAATGCAGCCCCAGCATTTT
TRBJ1-3,NA,TRBV6-1,NA,CASTREATSGNTIYF,TGTGCCAGCACCCGAGAGGCTACCTCTGGAAACACCATATATTTT
TRBJ2-3,NA,TRBV7-6,TRBD2,CASSRRTSGRARSTDTQYF,TGTGCCAGCAGCCGGAGGACTAGCGGGAGGGCCCGAAGCACAGATACGCAGTATTTT
TRBJ2-7,NA,TRBV5-4,TRBD1,CASSRGQVNSYEQYF,TGTGCCAGCAGCCGGGGACAGGTCAACTCCTACGAGCAGTACTTC
TRBJ1-2,NA,TRBV18,TRBD1,CASSPLFPGQGDSFYGYTF,TGTGCCAGCTCACCACTGTTTCCGGGACAGGGTGACTCGTTCTATGGCTACACCTTC
TRBJ1-1,NA,TRBV6-6,TRBD1,CASSTRDRGSTEAFF,TGTGCCAGCAGTACCCGGGACAGGGGGAGCACTGAAGCTTTCTTT
TRBJ2-7,NA,TRBV7-8,TRBD1,CASSLGQYYEQYF,TGTGCCAGCAGCTTGGGACAGTACTACGAGCAGTACTTC
TRBJ2-1,NA,TRBV5-1,NA,CASSFGSGYNEQFF,TGCGCCAGCAGCTTTGGTAGCGGTTACAATGAGCAGTTCTTC